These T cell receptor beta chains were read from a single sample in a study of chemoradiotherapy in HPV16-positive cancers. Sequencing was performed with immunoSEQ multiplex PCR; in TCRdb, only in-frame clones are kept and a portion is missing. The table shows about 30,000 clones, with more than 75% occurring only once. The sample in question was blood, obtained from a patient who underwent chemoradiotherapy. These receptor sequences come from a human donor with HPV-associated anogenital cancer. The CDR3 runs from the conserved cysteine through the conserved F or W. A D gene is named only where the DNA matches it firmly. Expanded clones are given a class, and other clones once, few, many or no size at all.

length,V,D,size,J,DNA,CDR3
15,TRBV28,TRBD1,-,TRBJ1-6,TGTGCCAGCAGACGACAGGGGGCATGGAATTCACCCCTCCACTTT,CASRRQGAWNSPLHF
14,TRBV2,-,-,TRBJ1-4,TGTGCCAGCAGCCGGACACCATCAAGGGAAAAACTGTTTTTT,CASSRTPSREKLFF
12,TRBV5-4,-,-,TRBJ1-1,TGTGCCAGCAGCTCGATCCGGGGAGAAGCTTTCTTT,CASSSIRGEAFF
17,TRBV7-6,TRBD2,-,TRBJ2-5,TGTGCCAGCAGCCAATCCGATCAGCGGGGGAGGGGAGAGACCCAGTACTTC,CASSQSDQRGRGETQYF
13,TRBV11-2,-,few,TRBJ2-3,TGTGCCAGCAGCTTAGGGGGCACAGATACGCAGTATTTT,CASSLGGTDTQYF
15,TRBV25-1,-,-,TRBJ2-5,TGTGCCAGCAGTGTTGGCAACCTCAAGGGAAAGACCCAGTACTTC,CASSVGNLKGKTQYF
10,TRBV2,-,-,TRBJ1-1,TGTGCCAGCGGAAACACTGAAGCTTTCTTT,CASGNTEAFF
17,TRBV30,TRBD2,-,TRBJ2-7,TGTGCCTGGAGTGTCGGAAGAACTAGCGGGGGGGCTCAAGAGCAGTACTTC,CAWSVGRTSGGAQEQYF
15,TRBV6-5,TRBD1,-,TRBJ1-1,TGTGCCAGCTGGGGACAGGGGGCCGGCGACACTGAAGCTTTCTTT,CASWGQGAGDTEAFF
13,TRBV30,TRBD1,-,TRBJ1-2,TGTGCCTGGAGGACAGGGCGAAGGGAGGGCTACACCTTC,CAWRTGRREGYTF
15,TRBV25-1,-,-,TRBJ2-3,TGTGCCAGCAGTGATATTACCATTAGCACAGATACGCAGTATTTT,CASSDITISTDTQYF
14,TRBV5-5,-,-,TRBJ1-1,TGTGCCAGCAGCTTGGGACACGCCAACACTGAAGCTTTCTTT,CASSLGHANTEAFF
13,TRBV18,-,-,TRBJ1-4,TGTGCCAGCTCACCTGTTATAGAGGAAAAACTGTTTTTT,CASSPVIEEKLFF
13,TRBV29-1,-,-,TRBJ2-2,TGCAGCGTTGTTGGGGGAAAGTCCGGGGAGCTGTTTTTT,CSVVGGKSGELFF
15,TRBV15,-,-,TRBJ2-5,TGTGCCACCAGCAGAGAAAAGACTCTAGCGGAGACCCAGTACTTC,CATSREKTLAETQYF
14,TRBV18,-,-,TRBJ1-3,TGTGCCAGCTCACCCGGAAGGTCCGGAAACACCATATATTTT,CASSPGRSGNTIYF
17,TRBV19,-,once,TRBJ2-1,TGTGCCAGTAGTATAGGGGGAGTTTTGAGCTCCTACAATGAGCAGTTCTTC,CASSIGGVLSSYNEQFF
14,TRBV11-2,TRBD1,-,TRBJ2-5,TGTGCCAGCAGCGTAGGACAGGTGCAAGAGACCCAGTACTTC,CASSVGQVQETQYF
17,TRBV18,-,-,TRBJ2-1,TGTGCCAGCTCACCATTAAGGGCCGTCGACCTCTACAATGAGCAGTTCTTC,CASSPLRAVDLYNEQFF
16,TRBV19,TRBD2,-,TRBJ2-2,TGTGCCAGTAGTAGCGGGGGGGCCTTTTTATCTGGGGAGCTGTTTTTT,CASSSGGAFLSGELFF
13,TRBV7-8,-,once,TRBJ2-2,TGTGCCAGCAAGTTGTTGAACACCGGGGAGCTGTTTTTT,CASKLLNTGELFF
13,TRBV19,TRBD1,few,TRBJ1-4,TGTGCCAGTAAGACAGGGGTCGAGGAAAAACTGTTTTTT,CASKTGVEEKLFF
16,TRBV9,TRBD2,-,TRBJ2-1,TGTGCCAGCAGCGGGGCTAGCGGGAGCTCCTACAATGAGCAGTTCTTC,CASSGASGSSYNEQFF
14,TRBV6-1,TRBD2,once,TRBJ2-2,TGTGCCAGCAGGGGGACTAGATTCACCGGGGAGCTGTTTTTT,CASRGTRFTGELFF
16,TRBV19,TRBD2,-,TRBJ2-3,TGTGCCAGTAGCCCCCGGGGCGGGGGGGCCAGAGATACGCAGTATTTT,CASSPRGGGARDTQYF
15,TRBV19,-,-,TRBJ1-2,TGTGCAGTAGTCCCTCCCCCAGACTGGGTCTATGGCTACACCTTC,CAVVPPPDWVYGYTF
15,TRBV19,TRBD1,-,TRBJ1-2,TGTGCCAGTCACTACGGCCTGGACAGGGCGGGCGGCTACACCTTC,CASHYGLDRAGGYTF
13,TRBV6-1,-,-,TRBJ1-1,TGTGCCAGCAGTGAAGTAATTGACACTGAAGCTTTCTTT,CASSEVIDTEAFF
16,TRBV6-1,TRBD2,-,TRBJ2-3,TGTGCCAGCAGTGGTGGCCTAGCGGGGGCCACAGATACGCAGTATTTT,CASSGGLAGATDTQYF
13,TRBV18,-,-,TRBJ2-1,TGTGCCAGCTCACGGGGCAGTGGATGGGAGCAGTTCTTC,CASSRGSGWEQFF
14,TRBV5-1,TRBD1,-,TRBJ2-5,TGCGCCAGCAGCCCCGGACAGGGGCGGGAGACCCAGTACTTC,CASSPGQGRETQYF
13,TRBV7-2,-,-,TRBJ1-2,TGTGCCAGCAGCTTAAATATAGTTGATGGCTACACCTTC,CASSLNIVDGYTF
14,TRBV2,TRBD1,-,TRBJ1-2,TGTGCCGGAACTCAGGACAGGGCCAACTATGGCTACACCTTC,CAGTQDRANYGYTF
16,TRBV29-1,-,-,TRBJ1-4,TGCAGCGTTGATCCTCCGACAGGTCTAACTAATGAAAAACTGTTTTTT,CSVDPPTGLTNEKLFF
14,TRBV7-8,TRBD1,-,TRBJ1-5,TGTGCCAGCAGCTCAGGACAGGCGGGATCGCCCCAGCATTTT,CASSSGQAGSPQHF
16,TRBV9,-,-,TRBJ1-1,TGTGCCAGCAGCGTTTCCTACACCCCAAGGAACACTGAAGCTTTCTTT,CASSVSYTPRNTEAFF
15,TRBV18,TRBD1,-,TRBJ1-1,TGTGCCAGCTCACCACCTTTTTCAGGGGGCACTGAAGCTTTCTTT,CASSPPFSGGTEAFF
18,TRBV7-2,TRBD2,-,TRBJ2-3,TGTGCCAGCAGCCCGAATCGGACTAGGCTTTCCATACCGGATACGCAGTATTTT,CASSPNRTRLSIPDTQYF
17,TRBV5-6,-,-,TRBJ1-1,TGTGCCAGCAGCTTGGGGTGGGGGGCTCGAGTAAACACTGAAGCTTTCTTT,CASSLGWGARVNTEAFF
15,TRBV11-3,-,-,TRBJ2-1,TGTGCCAGCAGCTCCTGGGGGTCTAACTACAATGAGCAGTTCTTC,CASSSWGSNYNEQFF
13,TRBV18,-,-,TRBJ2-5,TGTGCCAGCTCACCACCCCAAAGAGGGGGTCAGTACTTC,CASSPPQRGGQYF